This entry features one T cell receptor (beta chain) sequence. The data stem from a study of blood T cell repertoires in COVID-19. Study at large: Samples of COVID-19 (acute and convalescent) were obtained from the United States, Italy and Spain. PBMCs, B-cell-depleted T cells, or T cells were the source of the cDNA or gDNA that made up the material.

In the original workflow: Estimation of nucleated cell counts relied on the amplification of reference gene primers. TCRdb keeps only in-frame clones here, not all; method: immunoSEQ multiplex PCR. That table gives V, J and clone size, and the DNA gave D and trimming. The data contain 380,000 or so clones, roughly 77% of them singletons. The CDR3 spans 15 residues. Germline V gene data show CDR1 as LNHDA and CDR2 as SQIVND (reference sequence). V gave up 8 bases and J gave up 4 bases, with 20 bases separating them. The clonotype originates from a human donor with acute or convalescent COVID-19. The donor label of this sample is uncertain. Sequenced sample: peripheral blood. The V gene is TRBV19, the J gene TRBJ1-1; D perhaps matches TRBD1 (5 bases). CDR3 sequence reads: CASDDGGGSSTEAFF. The CDR3, as DNA: TGTGCCAGTGACGATGGGGGGGGGTCCTCCACTGAAGCTTTCTTT.